This T cell receptor beta chain stems from a study of cytomegalovirus exposure and HLA in healthy donors. Notes on this clone: Its antigen is undetermined.

Use of 60 Vbeta and 13 Jbeta primers characterized the PCR. Data came from immunoSEQ multiplex PCR; TCRdb stores just in-frame clones and leaves some out. Of 85,000 to 120,000 clones detected, 65% to 75% appear once; the ten largest clones hold less than 3.5%. Findings of the study overall: It was reported that TCR beta sequences correctly inferred the HLA-A and HLA-B alleles for most subjects. Most of the TCR beta V segments (in an earlier analysis) were productive either about 90% or about 30% of the time. Later analysis associated a missense DCLRE1C variant with TCR beta V- and J-gene trimming. There were some public TCRs occurring in many donors, but most TCR sequences were rare.

Sequenced: PBMCs. The receptor was isolated from a female donor in good health and CMV-seronegative.

The CDR3 protein is CASSLTGTGGLLEAFF. The CDR3 bases are TGTGCCAGCAGCTTAACAGGGACAGGGGGACTTCTTGAAGCTTTCTTT. The chain has TRBV7-3 and TRBJ1-1; 11 nucleotides align to TRBD1. There are 16 residues in the CDR3. Trimming took 0 bases from V and 7 from J; bases not matched to a gene: 7. Germline lookup yields CDR1 SGHTA and CDR2 FQGTGA.